This TCR beta chain appears in the sequencing data of a study of CD8 T cells in Susac syndrome (dated by TCRdb to the late 2010s). For context, the study as a whole: The study used repertoire sequencing to test whether antigen drove CD8+ T cell activation and differentiation in Susac syndrome. Clonality of the CD8+ T cell repertoire was compared between eleven to twelve healthy donors, about 14 Susac syndrome patients and some 15 multiple sclerosis patients.

Peripheral blood CD8+ and CD4+ T cells from healthy donors, Susac syndrome patients and multiple sclerosis patients were profiled using high-throughput TCR beta sequencing. The multiple sclerosis controls were treatment-naive patients whose relapsing-remitting disease, either stable or active, fulfilled the revised McDonald criteria. Bulk CD8+ and CD4+ T cells were purified by magnetic negative isolation, whereas CD8+ TEMRA cells were enriched by FACS. Blood was collected in EDTA tubes and processed within 24 hours, with PBMCs isolated through density gradient centrifugation. PBMCs intended for TCR sequencing were frozen in liquid nitrogen and were later thawed in a 37 degrees C water bath. The sorted or isolated CD4+, CD8+ and CD8+ TEMRA cells reached a purity of at least 90%. The V end loses 6 bases and the J end loses 4 bases, and a stretch of 4 bases separates them. The CDR3 holds 11 amino acids from the cysteine to the phenylalanine. Only the CDR3 part of the read is kept: 33 bases, read in frame from the first base.

RNA was extracted using the RNeasy kit, and roughly 0.5 to 1 ug of the RNA was reverse transcribed with random hexamers. The immunoSEQ multiplex PCR assay, covering 54 Vbeta and 13 Jbeta segments, was used to amplify TCR beta CDR3 regions. PCR amplification bias was corrected by using a synthetic template baseline for primer optimization and computational correction. Processing in the source paper ran as follows. Reads were annotated to V, D and J genes according to IMGT and were analyzed with immunoSEQ Analyzer, with only productive sequences retained. To calculate clonality, Shannon entropy was normalized by log2 of the number of productive unique sequences and then subtracted from one. For each patient and control, public and private clones were evaluated among the 100 most prevalent clones. Susac-specific clones were defined as absent from healthy and MS cohorts, over a thousand published viral clones and other ImmuneACCESS disease sequences. TCRdb reprocessed the public reads (quality trimming at Q25 with fastp, clone calling with MiXCR) and kept in-frame beta chains. CDR3 protein sequences are deduplicated, and each keeps its most common genes and DNA. It is TCRdb's table, rather than the study itself, that gives the V and J calls and clone size. In all, the sample holds about 180,000 distinct CDR3 sequences, and around 95% of those were seen once. 0.16% of the sample comes from the top ten.

Findings and caveats that apply to the study as a whole: The study acknowledged that relatively few individuals were included in the TCR sequencing and HLA analysis.

About this clonotype: It has no known antigen specificity. Per-nucleotide qualities are absent, and no much larger clonotype sits a single base away.

Sequencing was done on a sample of CD8+ T cells from PBMCs. The TCR sequence derives from a human donor with multiple sclerosis. The chain was built from TRBV23-1 and TRBJ2-1, with the D gene not clear enough to name. TRBV23-1 counts as an open reading frame of uncertain function. CDR3 reads: CASRVYNEQFF. In nucleotide form, the sequence is TGCGCCAGCAGGGTATACAATGAGCAGTTCTTC.